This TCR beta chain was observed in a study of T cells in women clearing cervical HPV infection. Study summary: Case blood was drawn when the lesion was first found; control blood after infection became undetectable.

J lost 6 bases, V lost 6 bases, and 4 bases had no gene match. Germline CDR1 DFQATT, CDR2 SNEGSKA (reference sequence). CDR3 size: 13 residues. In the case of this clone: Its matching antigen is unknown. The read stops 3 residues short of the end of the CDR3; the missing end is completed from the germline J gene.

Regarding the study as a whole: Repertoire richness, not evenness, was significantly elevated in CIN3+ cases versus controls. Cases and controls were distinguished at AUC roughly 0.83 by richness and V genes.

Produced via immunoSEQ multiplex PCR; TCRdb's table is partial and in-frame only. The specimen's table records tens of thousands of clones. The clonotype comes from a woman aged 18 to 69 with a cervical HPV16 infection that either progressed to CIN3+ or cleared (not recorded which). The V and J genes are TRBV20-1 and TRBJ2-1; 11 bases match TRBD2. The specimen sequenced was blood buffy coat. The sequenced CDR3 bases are TGCAGTGCAGGGACTAGCGGCATCAATGAG. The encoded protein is CSAGTSGINE. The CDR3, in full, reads CSAGTSGINEQFF.